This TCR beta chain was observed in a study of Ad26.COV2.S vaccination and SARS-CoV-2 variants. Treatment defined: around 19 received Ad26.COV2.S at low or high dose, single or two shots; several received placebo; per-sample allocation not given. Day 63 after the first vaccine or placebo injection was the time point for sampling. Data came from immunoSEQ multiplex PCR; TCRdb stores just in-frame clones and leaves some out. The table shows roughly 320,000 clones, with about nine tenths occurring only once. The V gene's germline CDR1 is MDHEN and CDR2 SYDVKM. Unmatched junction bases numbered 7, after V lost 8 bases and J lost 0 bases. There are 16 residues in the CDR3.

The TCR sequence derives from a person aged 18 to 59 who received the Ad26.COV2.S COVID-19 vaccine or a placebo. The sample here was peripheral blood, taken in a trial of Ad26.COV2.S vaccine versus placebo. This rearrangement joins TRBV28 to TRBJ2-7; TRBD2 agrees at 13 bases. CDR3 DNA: TGTGCCAGCTACCCTGGGACTAGCGGGGTCTCCTACGAGCAGTACTTC. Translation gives CASYPGTSGVSYEQYF.